This entry describes one TCR beta chain. Its antigen is unknown. This specimen belongs to a study of T cell responses to AZD1222 COVID-19 vaccine. Study-level information: It was second doses at about 4 or about 12 weeks that were pooled. Study-wide points: Only 5 or 6 individuals given AZD1222 were seropositive at baseline. Every sample of the repertoires postdated the peak T cell response. When two AZD1222 doses had been given, Spike-specific TCR breadth and depth rose.

Profiling relied on immunoSEQ multiplex PCR, and the TCRdb table lists in-frame clones only, not all of them. The sample has more than 250,000 clones, 85% to 95% seen once. Germline V lookup: CDR1 MDHEN, CDR2 SYDVKM. V was clipped by 4 bases and J by 3 bases; unmatched bases: 10. The CDR3 extends over 16 amino acids. The receptor's source is an adult in good health. The input for sequencing was peripheral blood, taken on day 0 of AZD1222 vaccination. The gene calls are TRBV28 and TRBJ2-5; 8 nucleotides match TRBD2. CDR3 residues: CASSSRAGVAEETQYF. CDR3 DNA sequence: TGTGCCAGCAGTTCCAGAGCGGGAGTCGCGGAAGAGACCCAGTACTTC. Based on the CDR3 plus reference TRBV28 and TRBJ2-5, the full variable domain is DVKVTQSSRYLVKRTGEKVFLECVQDMDHENMFWYRQDPGLGLRLIYFSYDVKMKEKGDIPEGYSVSREKKERFSLILESASTNQTSMYLCASSSRAGVAEETQYFGPGTRLLVL.